This T cell receptor (beta chain) stems from a study of blood T cell repertoires in COVID-19. Repertoires were generated with immunoSEQ multiplex PCR, while TCRdb's copy carries only in-frame clones and drops some. The sample lists around 300,000 clones, approximately 92% occurring once. CDR1 SNHLY and CDR2 FYNNEI come from the germline V gene. This CDR3 has 15 residues. The trim removed 5 bases at V and 6 bases at J, leaving 6 bases unmatched. The origin of this receptor is a woman under 30 who had recovered from COVID-19. The source material was PBMCs or T cells enriched from blood (not recorded which). The J gene is TRBJ1-5, the V gene TRBV2, with 11 bases lining up with TRBD1. CDR3 protein: CASSSGQGGSQPQHF. In DNA, the CDR3 is TGTGCCAGCAGTTCGGGACAGGGGGGCAGTCAGCCCCAGCATTTT.